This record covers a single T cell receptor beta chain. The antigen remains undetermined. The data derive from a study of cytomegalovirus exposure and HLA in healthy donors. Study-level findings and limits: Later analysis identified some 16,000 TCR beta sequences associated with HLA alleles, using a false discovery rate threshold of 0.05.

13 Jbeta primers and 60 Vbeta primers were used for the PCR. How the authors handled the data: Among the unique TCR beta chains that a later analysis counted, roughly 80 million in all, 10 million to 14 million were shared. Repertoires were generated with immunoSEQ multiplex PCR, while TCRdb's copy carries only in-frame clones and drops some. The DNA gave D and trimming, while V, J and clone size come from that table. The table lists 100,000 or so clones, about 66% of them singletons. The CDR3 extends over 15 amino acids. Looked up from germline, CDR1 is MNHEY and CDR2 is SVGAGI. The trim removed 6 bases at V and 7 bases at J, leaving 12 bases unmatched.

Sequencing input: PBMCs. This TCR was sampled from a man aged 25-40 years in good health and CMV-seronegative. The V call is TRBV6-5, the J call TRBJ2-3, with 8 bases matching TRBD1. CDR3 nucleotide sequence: TGTGCCAGCAGCTCCTTATACAGGGGGTGGAATACGCAGTATTTT. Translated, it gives CASSSLYRGWNTQYF.